The table lists the clone carrying this TCR beta chain with a few counts. Its specificity is unknown. V dropped 1 base and J dropped 3 bases, with 10 bases sitting between them. The germline V gene encodes CDR1 MNHNS and CDR2 SASEGT. CDR3 length equals 14 residues. This sample was included in a study of T-cell memory formation after mild COVID-19. Study findings and constraints: Mainly in CM and EM were contracting CD4+ clones; CD8+ were in EMRA. CD4/CD8 balance held among clones contracting day 15 to 85, and later expanders leaned CD4+.

5'RACE with constant-segment primers yielded barcoded, UMI-tagged TCR alpha and TCR beta cDNA libraries. TCRdb re-derived calls from the 5' RACE reads in MiXCR, one entry per CDR3 protein. The sample yields roughly 130,000 distinct CDR3 sequences, about 15% seen once. The origin of this receptor is a man younger than 35 who had mild COVID-19 (a few samples of this study predate the infection). Cell type and time point are not known. The material sequenced was PBMCs or a T cell subset sorted from them (not recorded which). The chain couples TRBV6-1 to TRBJ2-7; D is possibly TRBD1 (5 bases). DNA of the CDR3: TGTGCCAGCAGTGAAGTCAGGGCCAACTACGAGCAGTACTTC. This codes for CASSEVRANYEQYF.